These 18 T cell receptor beta chains came from one sample sequenced in a study of blood T cell repertoires in COVID-19. TCRdb keeps only in-frame clones here, not all; method: immunoSEQ multiplex PCR. Among around 330,000 clones listed, 70% to 90% were seen once. The sequencing input was peripheral blood. Receptor source: a woman aged 25 to 45 with COVID-19, enrolled during active disease.

The chain employs TRBV19 and TRBJ2-4; 7 positions agree with TRBD2. The germline gives CDR1 LNHDA, CDR2 SQIVND (reference sequence). The CDR3 runs 17 residues. Trimming took 4 bases from V and 1 from J; bases not matched to a gene: 10. The CDR3: CASSRARGVLAKNIQYF. The CDR3 DNA reads TGTGCCAGTAGTAGGGCACGGGGGGTACTGGCCAAAAACATTCAGTACTTC.

V and J are TRBV7-8 and TRBJ1-4; 9 nucleotides match TRBD1. Germline CDR1 is SGHVS and CDR2 is FQNEAQ. The CDR3 is 14 residues long. The V gene end was trimmed by 7 bases and the J gene end by 9 bases; junction bases not matched to a gene: 9. The CDR3 here is CASKLPGQGQKLFF. CDR3 nucleotide sequence: TGTGCCAGCAAACTACCGGGACAGGGTCAAAAACTGTTTTTT.

The genes are TRBV29-1 and TRBJ2-2; tentatively, D is TRBD2 (6 bases). Germline CDR1 and CDR2: SQVTM and ANQGSEA. The V gene lost 4 bases and the J gene lost 0 bases, with 9 bases spanning the gap. There are 14 residues in the CDR3. The CDR3 nucleotides read TGCAGCGTTGGGCCGGGGGCGAACACCGGGGAGCTGTTTTTT. Its translation is CSVGPGANTGELFF.

V usage is TRBV7-2 and J usage is TRBJ1-2, with TRBD1 matching 7 bases. This CDR3 has 14 residues. Germline CDR1 reads SGHTA; CDR2 reads FQGNSA. With 5 bases clipped from V and 4 bases from J, the junction kept 7 bases outside the gene matches. The CDR3 coding sequence is TGTGCCAGCAGCCGGGAACAGGGGACCTATGGCTACACCTTC. The encoded protein is CASSREQGTYGYTF.

This chain links TRBV2 with TRBJ1-6, with D unclear. V dropped 7 bases and J dropped 9 bases, with 10 bases sitting between them. The CDR3 consists of 12 residues. Per the germline V gene, CDR1 is SNHLY and CDR2 is FYNNEI. The CDR3 loop is CASKRDGSPLHF. Written as DNA, the CDR3 is TGTGCCAGCAAGAGGGATGGTTCACCCCTCCACTTT.

V usage is TRBV5-1 and J usage is TRBJ2-5, with D possibly matching TRBD2 (6 bases). V shed 0 bases and J shed 2 bases, with 11 bases lying between them. CDR1 and CDR2 (germline): SGHRS, YFSETQ. This CDR3 is built from 15 residues. The CDR3 DNA follows: TGCGCCAGCAGCTTGGGACGGGGGATTCAAGAGACCCAGTACTTC. Its translation: CASSLGRGIQETQYF.

Points on this clone: Germline and junction disagree at one end, which may indicate a read error. The V gene is TRBV5-1, the J gene TRBJ1-1; weak D call: TRBD1 (5 bases). This CDR3 region has 15 residues. The germline V gene has CDR1 SGHRS and CDR2 YFSETQ. This CDR3 is CASSLEGPRNAEAFF. CDR3 nucleotides: TGCGCCAGCAGCTTGGAGGGGCCCCGGAACGCTGAAGCTTTCTTT.

The genes are TRBV7-2 and TRBJ2-2; D is possibly TRBD2 (5 bases). The germline V gene has CDR1 SGHTA and CDR2 FQGNSA. This CDR3 has 15 residues. V was pared by 4 bases and J by 0 bases, with 9 bases between. CDR3 sequence: CASSWTPPNTGELFF. DNA of the CDR3: TGTGCCAGCAGCTGGACTCCCCCGAACACCGGGGAGCTGTTTTTT.

V is TRBV6-5 and J is TRBJ1-4; a possible D gene is TRBD1 (5 bases). V shed 7 bases and J shed 6 bases, with 15 bases lying between them. Germline CDR1 is MNHEY and CDR2 is SVGAGI. This CDR3 is 14 amino acids long. CDR3 in amino acids: CASKRRGGDEKLFF. In nucleotides, the CDR3 is TGTGCCAGCAAAAGACGGGGAGGGGATGAAAAACTGTTTTTT.

This clone was seen a handful of times. The gene calls are TRBV6-2 or TRBV6-3 and TRBJ2-7; TRBD1 is a possible D gene (5 bases). The CDR3 has 13 residues. Between the trimmed V and J ends, which lost 5 bases and 4 bases, there was a span of 12 bases. Germline lookup yields CDR1 MNHEY and CDR2 SVGEGT. The CDR3 sequence is CASSGATDYEQYV. The DNA for the CDR3 is TGTGCCAGCAGTGGGGCGACAGATTACGAGCAGTACGTC.

The rearrangement uses TRBV28 and TRBJ1-2; a possible D gene is TRBD1 (6 bases). CDR3 length: 14 amino acids. The germline V and J ends were trimmed by 7 bases and 4 bases, with 16 bases remaining between them. Germline-derived CDR1 and CDR2 are MDHEN and SYDVKM. In DNA, the CDR3 is TGTGCCAGCACCCCGGGGGGCGGGATCTATGGCTACACCTTC. The encoded protein is CASTPGGGIYGYTF.

The chain combines TRBV20-1 with TRBJ2-3; D may be TRBD1 (5 bases). Germline assignment: CDR1 DFQATT and CDR2 SNEGSKA (reference sequence). This CDR3 has 15 amino acids. V was pared by 3 bases and J by 3 bases, with 16 bases between. CDR3 in amino acids: CSASVGVVDTDTQYF. Here the CDR3 DNA reads TGCAGTGCTAGTGTAGGGGTTGTTGATACAGATACGCAGTATTTT.

This clone occurred once. The rearrangement joins TRBV4-3 to TRBJ1-1; possibly TRBD1 for D (6 bases). V shed 0 bases and J shed 6 bases, with 11 bases lying between them. There are 14 residues in the CDR3. CDR1 and CDR2 (germline): LGHNA, YSLEER. The CDR3 DNA reads TGCGCCAGCAGCCAAGACAGGGGATGGGCTGAAGCTTTCTTT. Translation: CASSQDRGWAEAFF.

The rearrangement uses TRBV25-1 and TRBJ1-2; D is undetermined. Germline-derived CDR1 and CDR2 are MGHDK and SYGVNS. The CDR3 is 17 residues long. Trimming pared 9 bases from V and 0 bases from J, leaving 23 bases between. The DNA for the CDR3 is TGTGCCAGTGCGACGGGAGTTAGCACCTCAACTAACTATGGCTACACCTTC. As protein: CASATGVSTSTNYGYTF.

This chain uses TRBV10-3 with TRBJ2-1, with a possible D match to TRBD1 (6 bases). This CDR3 spans 17 amino acids. Per the germline V gene, CDR1 is ENHRY and CDR2 is SYGVKD. Deletions cut 2 bases from V and 2 bases from J, with 16 bases between. The chain's CDR3 is CAISETVTGTTYNEQFF. CDR3 nucleotides: TGTGCCATCAGTGAGACGGTGACCGGGACAACCTACAATGAGCAGTTCTTC.

This rearrangement joins TRBV7-9 to TRBJ1-1, with 8 bases lining up with TRBD1. Losses at the gene ends were 5 bases for V and 4 bases for J; bases not matched to a gene: 6. Germline values: CDR1 SEHNR, CDR2 FQNEAQ (reference sequence). The CDR3 extends over 14 amino acids. The CDR3 bases are TGTGCCAGCAGCGCCCGGGACAGGAGCACTGAAGCTTTCTTT. Protein product: CASSARDRSTEAFF.

The rearrangement uses TRBV5-4 and TRBJ2-3; TRBD2 aligns across 9 bases. The CDR3 consists of 18 residues. J was trimmed by 0 bases and V by 4 bases; bases with no gene match: 12. Per the germline V gene, CDR1 is SGHNT and CDR2 is YYREEE (reference sequence). The CDR3 region has the DNA TGTGCCAGCAGCCAAATTAGCGGGGGCCTTGCTAGCACAGATACGCAGTATTTT. It encodes CASSQISGGLASTDTQYF.

The chain uses TRBV3-1 (or the pseudogene TRBV3-2) and TRBJ1-5, with unresolved D. Trimming removed 1 base from V and 4 bases from J, with 8 bases in between. This CDR3 spans 14 amino acids. In germline, CDR1 is LGHDT, CDR2 YNNKEL (reference sequence). CDR3 sequence (DNA): TGTGCCAGCAGCCAAGCTTTCCGGAATCAGCCCCAGCATTTT. This codes for CASSQAFRNQPQHF.